This T cell receptor (beta chain) was captured in a study of cytomegalovirus exposure and HLA in healthy donors. As regards this clone: Its antigen remains unknown.

Both 60 Vbeta primers and 13 Jbeta primers went into the PCR. In the original analysis: The count from a later analysis was some 81 million unique TCR beta chains, about 10 million of them shared. Some clones are missing from TCRdb's copy, which holds only in-frame ones; the method was immunoSEQ multiplex PCR. V and J calls and clone size are those listed in that table; D and trimming were worked out from the DNA. Of around 91,000 clones listed, around 80% are singletons. This CDR3 is built from 15 residues. The ends lost 0 bases at V and 3 bases at J; junction bases unmatched: 4. In germline, CDR1 is SGHDT, CDR2 YYEEEE. Findings and limits, study-wide: Highly shared variants forming one cluster were likely a sequencing artifact. Some TCR beta chains (more than 150 of them) were listed as cytomegalovirus-associated. Both high specificity and high sensitivity reportedly marked the classifier's diagnosis of cytomegalovirus status.

The clonotype was recovered from a male donor in good health and CMV-seropositive. The V call is TRBV5-6, the J call TRBJ2-3; 7 bases fit TRBD2. Source material: PBMCs. The CDR3 DNA reads as TGTGCCAGCAGCTTGGTGCGGGGGTTTACAGATACGCAGTATTTT. Translation: CASSLVRGFTDTQYF.